This TCR beta chain was captured by sequencing in a study of shared clonotypes between healthy human individuals. Using immunoSEQ multiplex PCR, the repertoire was profiled, and TCRdb retains in-frame clones only, with some absent. The sample includes about 330,000 clones, under 80% seen only once; the top ten take 9% to 12%. Study-level points and caveats: Only blood underwent sampling, and tissue repertoires likely differ.

V was cut by 3 bases and J by 1 base, with 8 bases left in between. The CDR3 has 14 amino acids. From germline, CDR1 is SGDLS and CDR2 YYNGEE. On this clone itself: What it binds is not known.

The TCR comes from a man aged 25-40 years in good health. The sample consisted of memory CD4+ T cells sorted from blood. The subset here: CD45RA-negative fraction. The rearrangement uses TRBV9 and TRBJ1-3; maybe TRBD1 (6 bases). CDR3 loop: CASSAQGSGNTIYF. In DNA form, the CDR3 reads TGTGCCAGCAGCGCCCAGGGGTCTGGAAACACCATATATTTT.